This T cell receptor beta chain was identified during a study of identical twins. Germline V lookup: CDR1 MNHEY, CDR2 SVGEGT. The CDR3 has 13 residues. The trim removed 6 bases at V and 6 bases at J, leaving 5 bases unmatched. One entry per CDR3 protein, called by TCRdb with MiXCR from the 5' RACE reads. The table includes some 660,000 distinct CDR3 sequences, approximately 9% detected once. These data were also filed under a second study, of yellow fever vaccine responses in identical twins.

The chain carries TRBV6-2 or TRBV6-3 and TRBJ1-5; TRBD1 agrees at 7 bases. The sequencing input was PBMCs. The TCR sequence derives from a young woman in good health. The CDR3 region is CASRTGIGQPQHF. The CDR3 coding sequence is TGTGCCAGCAGGACAGGGATCGGTCAGCCCCAGCATTTT.